This TCR beta chain appears in the sequencing data of a study of CD8+CD57+ T cells in acquired aplastic anemia. Study information: An average of around 3.5 ug of DNA was obtained from sorted CD4+ and CD8+ cells. Study findings and constraints: Found in both controls and patients were some 30 CD8+ CDR3 sequences.

Selection for sequencing was limited to patients who had shown CD8+CD57+ cell expansion by flow cytometry. Severe acquired aplastic anemia was the diagnosis recorded for all patients. Therapy had not been given to patients before blood sampling. The germline V gene encodes CDR1 WNHNN and CDR2 SYGVQD (reference sequence). V lost 1 base and J lost 10, with 13 bases in between. The CDR3 runs to 13 residues. Investigators profiled TCR beta VDJ and CDR3 from genomic DNA template. TCRdb re-called the reads with MiXCR, one entry per CDR3 protein. Among fewer than 200,000 distinct CDR3 sequences listed, under 55% were seen once. The sample holds many counts of this clonotype. The antigen is undetermined.

This TCR was sampled from a human donor with aplastic anemia. This chain links TRBV10-1 with TRBJ1-2, with D perhaps matching TRBD1 (6 bases). The sequenced sample was sorted CD4+, CD8+, or CD8+CD57+ T cells (not recorded which) from PBMCs. The CDR3 DNA follows: TGCGCCAGCAGTGAGTTGGGACAAAAGGACTACACCTTC. Protein: CASSELGQKDYTF.